A single sample is the source of the 27 T cell receptor beta chains below, sequenced in a study of T cell responses to AZD1222 COVID-19 vaccine. Sequenced by immunoSEQ multiplex PCR; TCRdb stores in-frame clones only, minus some. This sample yields roughly 120,000 clones, of which 85% to 95% are seen a single time; about 8.3% belongs to the top ten. This specimen was peripheral blood, taken on day 0 of AZD1222 vaccination. Receptors originate from an adult in good health.

V and J are TRBV3-1 (or the pseudogene TRBV3-2) and TRBJ1-1; TRBD1 agrees at 7 bases. Per germline, CDR1 LGHDT and CDR2 YNNKEL (reference sequence). The CDR3 extends over 14 amino acids. Unmatched junction bases numbered 6, after V lost 4 bases and J lost 4 bases. The CDR3 spells CASSRQGSSTEAFF. As DNA, the CDR3 is TGTGCCAGCAGCCGACAGGGATCAAGCACTGAAGCTTTCTTT.

As DNA, the CDR3 is TGTGCCATCGGGACTAGCGGGGGGAGTTACAATGAGCAGTTCTTC. This codes for CAIGTSGGSYNEQFF. The rearrangement joins TRBV27 to TRBJ2-1; 15 positions match TRBD2. This CDR3 contains 15 residues. Trimming took 10 bases from V and 4 from J; bases not matched to a gene: 5. CDR1 and CDR2 (germline): MNHEY, SMNVEV (reference sequence).

The chain is built from TRBV6-1 and TRBJ2-2; D is uncertain. V lost 2 bases, J lost 9 bases, and 7 bases lay in between. CDR3 size: 12 residues. Looked up from germline, CDR1 is MNHNS and CDR2 is SASEGT. This CDR3 reads CASSEITRELFF. CDR3 DNA sequence: TGTGCCAGCAGTGAAATTACCAGGGAGCTGTTTTTT.

Notes on this clone: Different DNA sequences within this sample yield the same CDR3. This chain uses TRBV6-5 with TRBJ1-2, with D unresolved. The CDR3 totals 13 residues. The germline V gene encodes CDR1 MNHEY and CDR2 SVGAGI. Trimming stripped 0 bases from V and 4 bases from J, with 6 bases between. The CDR3 here is CASSYSGSYGYTF. CDR3 bases: TGTGCCAGCAGTTACTCGGGCAGCTATGGCTACACCTTC.

This clone has a handful of counts. V gene TRBV30 combines with J gene TRBJ1-1; maybe TRBD1 (5 bases). The germline V gene encodes CDR1 GTSNPN and CDR2 SVGIG (reference sequence). This CDR3 is 10 amino acids long. V was clipped by 5 bases and J by 5 bases, with 6 bases between them. CDR3 in DNA: TGTGCCTGGCAGGGAACTGAAGCTTTCTTT. It codes for CAWQGTEAFF.

The chain uses TRBV29-1 and TRBJ1-1; D is unclear. Germline CDR1 is SQVTM and CDR2 is ANQGSEA. This CDR3 comprises 10 residues. V lost 1 base and J lost 11, with 8 bases in between. The CDR3 bases are TGCAGCGTTGAAGTGGTGCGGGCTTTCTTT. As protein: CSVEVVRAFF.

CDR3 in DNA: TGTGCCAGCGGGCGGTGGGGGACTGAAGCTTTCTTT. Translated, it gives CASGRWGTEAFF. This chain uses TRBV12-3 or TRBV12-4 with TRBJ1-1, with TRBD1 as a possible D gene (5 bases). V lost 8 bases and J 5 bases, leaving 12 bases between the germline ends. CDR3 size: 12 residues.

V gene TRBV7-5 combines with J gene TRBJ2-1; TRBD2 is the table's D call, not checked against the DNA. TRBV7-5 is described as a pseudogene. The length of the CDR3 is 15 residues. CDR3: CVRSPRLAGRNEQFF. For the CDR3, the DNA is TGTGTCAGAAGCCCACGACTAGCGGGAAGGAATGAGCAGTTCTTC.

In its sample, this clone was seen once. The chain uses TRBV2 and TRBJ1-4, with 9 bases lining up with TRBD1. The CDR3 sequence is 15 residues long. Germline CDR1 SNHLY, CDR2 FYNNEI. J was trimmed by 4 bases and V by 5 bases; bases with no gene match: 5. The CDR3 DNA is TGTGCCAGCAGTCCCCGGGACAGGGATAATGAAAAACTGTTTTTT. This gives the protein CASSPRDRDNEKLFF. The complete variable domain, with remaining parts taken from reference TRBV2 and TRBJ1-4, reads EPEVTQTPSHQVTQMGQEVILRCVPISNHLYFYWYRQILGQKVEFLVSFYNNEISEKSEIFDDQFSVERPDGSNFTLKIRSTKLEDSAMYFCASSPRDRDNEKLFFGSGTQLSVL.

The chain is built from TRBV9 and TRBJ1-1; 7 bases match TRBD1. V was pared by 3 bases and J by 5 bases, with 7 bases of the junction left unmatched. Germline CDR1 SGDLS, CDR2 YYNGEE. The CDR3 contains 14 residues. Written as DNA, the CDR3 is TGTGCCAGCAGCGCAATGACAGGGAGGACTGAAGCTTTCTTT. Protein: CASSAMTGRTEAFF. Filled out from reference TRBV9 and TRBJ1-1, the complete variable domain reads DSGVTQTPKHLITATGQRVTLRCSPRSGDLSVYWYQQSLDQGLQFLIQYYNGEERAKGNILERFSAQQFPDLHSELNLSSLELGDSALYFCASSAMTGRTEAFFGQGTRLTVV.

J is TRBJ2-7 and V is TRBV7-8, with a tentative D call TRBD1 (6 bases). CDR3 length equals 16 residues. Trimming took 0 bases from V and 7 from J, leaving 19 bases between them. Germline V gives CDR1 SGHVS, CDR2 FQNEAQ. Here the CDR3 DNA reads TGTGCCAGCAGCTTAGCTATAAGGGCAGGGGACAAAGAGCAGTACTTC. Its protein product is CASSLAIRAGDKEQYF.

The rearrangement uses TRBV5-6 and TRBJ2-7, with D tentatively TRBD1 (5 bases). This CDR3 is 13 amino acids long. Trimming cost V 2 bases and J 4 bases, with 10 bases left between them. CDR1 and CDR2 from the germline V gene are SGHDT and YYEEEE. CDR3 sequence (DNA): TGTGCCAGCAGCTTACAGGAGATATACGAGCAGTACTTC. As protein: CASSLQEIYEQYF.

The chain employs TRBV4-2 and TRBJ1-1, with a tentative D call TRBD1 (6 bases). The CDR3 runs to 15 residues. Germline V gene data show CDR1 as LGHNA and CDR2 as YNFKEQ. Trimming removed 5 bases from V and 3 bases from J, with 16 bases in between. The CDR3 DNA is TGTGCCAGCAGCGGCAGAGTGGACAGATACACTGAAGCTTTCTTT. Its protein is CASSGRVDRYTEAFF.

The rearrangement uses TRBV19 and TRBJ1-1; TRBD1 aligns across 7 bases. Losses at the gene ends were 8 bases for V and 0 bases for J; bases not matched to a gene: 6. The germline CDR1 and CDR2 sequences are LNHDA and SQIVND (reference sequence). The CDR3 has 14 amino acids. CDR3 nucleotide sequence: TGTGCCAGTGGCCTACAGGGGCTGAACACTGAAGCTTTCTTT. It yields the protein CASGLQGLNTEAFF.

CDR3 in DNA: TGCGCCAGCAGCTTGCAGGGAAAATACAATGAGCAGTTCTTC. Translation: CASSLQGKYNEQFF. The chain combines TRBV5-1 with TRBJ2-1; possibly TRBD1 for D (5 bases). CDR1 is SGHRS, CDR2 YFSETQ, per germline. The ends were cut back, 1 base at V and 4 bases at J, with 9 bases in the middle. The length of the CDR3 is 14 residues. Variable domain in full (rest from reference TRBV5-1 and TRBJ2-1): KAGVTQTPRYLIKTRGQQVTLSCSPISGHRSVSWYQQTPGQGLQFLFEYFSETQRNKGNFPGRFSGRQFSNSRSEMNVSTLELGDSALYLCASSLQGKYNEQFFGPGTRLTVL.

The V and J genes are TRBV5-5 and TRBJ2-7; D unresolved. Trimming cost V 3 bases and J 0 bases, with 7 bases left between them. Per the germline V gene, CDR1 is SGHKS and CDR2 is YYEKEE (reference sequence). CDR3 length equals 13 residues. CDR3: CASSSGFSYEQYF. CDR3 sequence (DNA): TGTGCCAGCAGCTCCGGGTTCTCCTACGAGCAGTACTTC.

V is TRBV5-6 and J is TRBJ2-7, with a tentative D call TRBD2 (6 bases). The CDR3 runs 13 residues. Trimming removed 3 bases from V and 3 bases from J, with 10 bases in between. Per the germline V gene, CDR1 is SGHDT and CDR2 is YYEEEE. The CDR3 region has the DNA TGTGCCAGCAGCTCTGGACTAAACTACGAGCAGTACTTC. It encodes CASSSGLNYEQYF.

This clone appeared a few times. The chain carries TRBV6-5 and TRBJ2-2; D call uncertain. This CDR3 is 16 amino acids long. Germline CDR1 is MNHEY and CDR2 is SVGAGI. V lost 0 bases and J lost 0, with 8 bases in between. The CDR3 region is CASSYSFSPNTGELFF. The CDR3 nucleotides read TGTGCCAGCAGTTACTCTTTCTCCCCGAACACCGGGGAGCTGTTTTTT.

The chain employs TRBV28 and TRBJ1-2; D may be TRBD1 (5 bases). V lost 3 bases and J 8 bases, leaving 22 bases between the germline ends. Germline V gene sequence: CDR1 MDHEN, CDR2 SYDVKM. The CDR3 loop spans 16 amino acids. The CDR3 region has the DNA TGTGCCAGCAGTTTTAGGCGGAGGGGCTCCAAAGCAGGCTACACCTTC. Translating it yields CASSFRRRGSKAGYTF.

The chain links TRBV7-9 to TRBJ1-1; perhaps TRBD1 as D (5 bases). The CDR3 consists of 13 residues. CDR1 is SEHNR, CDR2 FQNEAQ, per germline (reference sequence). Between the trimmed V and J ends, which lost 3 bases and 5 bases, there was a span of 10 bases. CDR3 region: CASSLGEGTEAFF. The DNA for the CDR3 is TGTGCCAGCAGCTTGGGGGAGGGGACTGAAGCTTTCTTT.

This clone came up once. The rearrangement links TRBV6-5 to TRBJ1-3, with D possibly matching TRBD1 (6 bases). The ends were cut back, 0 bases at V and 2 bases at J, with 11 bases in the middle. This CDR3 spans 16 amino acids. The germline gives CDR1 MNHEY, CDR2 SVGAGI. The CDR3: CASSYSQGKTGNTIYF. Written as DNA, the CDR3 is TGTGCCAGCAGTTACTCCCAGGGGAAGACTGGAAACACCATATATTTT.

The CDR3 reads CASSSLGQNAGYEQYF. CDR3 sequence (DNA): TGTGCCAGCAGCTCACTTGGACAGAATGCTGGTTACGAGCAGTACTTC. The chain uses TRBV5-6 and TRBJ2-7; maybe TRBD1 (6 bases). Germline lookup yields CDR1 SGHDT and CDR2 YYEEEE. The CDR3 runs 16 residues. V lost 3 bases, J lost 4 bases, and 20 bases lay in between.

This rearrangement joins TRBV6-4 to TRBJ2-7; the D gene is possibly TRBD2 (7 bases). Germline V lookup: CDR1 MRHNA, CDR2 SNTAGT. CDR3 length: 14 residues. The germline V and J ends were trimmed by 4 bases and 7 bases, with 17 bases remaining between them. The CDR3 loop reads CASSVRGASREQYF. CDR3 bases: TGTGCCAGCAGTGTTCGGGGGGCGTCAAGGGAGCAGTACTTC.

CDR3 coding DNA: TGTGCCATTCGACAGGGCCTCATGAACACTGAAGCTTTCTTT. This encodes CAIRQGLMNTEAFF. The genes are TRBV10-3 and TRBJ1-1, with TRBD1 matching over 7 bases. The V gene's germline CDR1 is ENHRY and CDR2 SYGVKD. This CDR3 spans 14 amino acids. V dropped 9 bases and J dropped 0; count of bases not matched to a gene: 7.

The chain carries TRBV28 and TRBJ1-4; 8 bases fit TRBD1. Trimming removed 2 bases from V and 7 bases from J; junction bases left unmatched: 6. CDR1 is MDHEN, CDR2 SYDVKM, per germline. CDR3 size: 15 residues. The CDR3 sequence is CASSLQGARGEKLFF. For the CDR3, the DNA is TGTGCCAGCAGTTTACAGGGGGCCCGCGGTGAAAAACTGTTTTTT.

This chain connects TRBV9 to TRBJ1-6, with no clear D. From germline, CDR1 is SGDLS and CDR2 YYNGEE. Deletions cut 5 bases from V and 7 bases from J, with 13 bases between. The CDR3 loop spans 14 amino acids. The CDR3 region is CASSKVGQNSPLHF. CDR3 in DNA: TGTGCCAGCAGTAAAGTGGGCCAAAATTCACCCCTCCACTTT.

The V gene is TRBV18, the J gene TRBJ1-5, with TRBD1 matching 8 bases. This CDR3 is 14 amino acids long. V shed 6 bases, J shed 4 bases, and the junction held 5 bases outside the gene matches. Germline values: CDR1 KGHSH, CDR2 LQKENI. DNA of the CDR3: TGTGCCAGCTCGACGACAGGGGATAATCAGCCCCAGCATTTT. Translated: CASSTTGDNQPQHF.